The 11 T cell receptor beta chains below come from one sample, sequenced in a study of blood T cell repertoires in COVID-19. The data were produced by immunoSEQ multiplex PCR, yet TCRdb's version contains in-frame clones alone and is incomplete. The sample comprises roughly 120,000 clones, 70% to 90% of which are singletons, and approximately 7.9% rests with the top ten. The material sequenced was peripheral blood. Receptors were obtained from a man in his 70s who had recovered from COVID-19.

The chain couples TRBV28 to TRBJ2-4; 9 nucleotides align to TRBD1. With 4 bases clipped from V and 9 bases from J, the junction kept 7 bases outside the gene matches. In germline, CDR1 is MDHEN, CDR2 SYDVKM. The CDR3 extends over 14 amino acids. The CDR3: CASSSPQGAGIQYF. The CDR3, as DNA: TGTGCCAGCAGTTCCCCACAGGGGGCTGGCATTCAGTACTTC.

This clone came up a few times. The chain combines TRBV11-1 with TRBJ1-6; D unclear. The CDR3 contains 13 residues. The V end lost 4 bases, the J end lost 4 bases, and 5 bases lay between the germline ends. In germline, CDR1 is SGHAT, CDR2 FQDESV (reference sequence). The chain's CDR3 is CASSSGYNSPLHF. The CDR3 coding sequence is TGTGCCAGCAGCTCGGGGTATAATTCACCCCTCCACTTT.

This chain connects TRBV27 to TRBJ1-4; TRBD1 might be the D (5 bases). The CDR3 has 15 residues. Germline-derived CDR1 and CDR2 are MNHEY and SMNVEV (reference sequence). Trimming removed 4 bases from V and 10 bases from J, with 19 bases in between. This CDR3 reads CASSWRGEGPGKLFF. The CDR3 coding sequence is TGTGCCAGCAGTTGGAGGGGCGAGGGGCCAGGAAAACTGTTTTTT.

This clone was seen just once. The chain links TRBV7-2 to TRBJ2-7; TRBD2 aligns across 7 bases. The CDR3 is made up of 15 amino acids. V dropped 5 bases and J dropped 2; count of bases not matched to a gene: 9. The germline V gene has CDR1 SGHTA and CDR2 FQGNSA. The CDR3 nucleotides read TGTGCCAGCAGCCCTCGGAGAGGGACTACCTACGAGCAGTACTTC. Amino acids: CASSPRRGTTYEQYF.

The chain joins TRBV7-2 to TRBJ2-7, with no clear D. V gave up 5 bases and J gave up 4 bases, with 9 bases separating them. The CDR3 has 12 amino acids. Per the germline V gene, CDR1 is SGHTA and CDR2 is FQGNSA. CDR3 region: CASSLMLYEQYF. In nucleotides, the CDR3 is TGTGCCAGCAGCCTCATGCTATACGAGCAGTACTTC.

The V gene is TRBV7-2, the J gene TRBJ2-7; 10 positions agree with TRBD2. Per the germline V gene, CDR1 is SGHTA and CDR2 is FQGNSA. This CDR3 spans 14 amino acids. With V trimmed by 5 bases and J by 8 bases, 9 bases remained unmatched. CDR3 loop: CASSGTSEVGKQYF. DNA for the CDR3: TGTGCCAGCAGCGGGACTAGCGAGGTTGGCAAGCAGTACTTC.

CDR3 in amino acids: CASGPLAGYYNEQFF. The CDR3 nucleotides read TGCGCCAGCGGACCCCTAGCGGGATACTACAATGAGCAGTTCTTC. The rearrangement links TRBV5-1 to TRBJ2-1; TRBD2 agrees at 9 bases. V was pared by 7 bases and J by 3 bases, with 8 bases of the junction left unmatched. CDR1 and CDR2 (germline): SGHRS, YFSETQ. This CDR3 has 15 residues.

J is TRBJ2-1 and V is TRBV24-1; 7 bases fit TRBD2. CDR3 size: 14 residues. The germline gives CDR1 KGHDR, CDR2 SFDVKD. With V trimmed by 9 bases and J by 1 base, 5 bases remained unmatched. DNA of the CDR3: TGTGCCACCCGGTCTAGCGGATCCTACAATGAGCAGTTCTTC. Translated, it gives CATRSSGSYNEQFF.

The sample holds a few counts of this clone. The rearrangement uses TRBV10-2 and TRBJ2-7, with D maybe TRBD1 (5 bases). Looked up from germline, CDR1 is WSHSY and CDR2 is SAAADI. The CDR3 extends over 12 amino acids. Trimming removed 3 bases at V and 4 bases at J, with 7 bases between. CDR3 bases: TGCGCCAGCAGTGACCCAGGGTACGAGCAGTACTTC. It codes for CASSDPGYEQYF.

The chain recombines TRBV12-3 or TRBV12-4 with TRBJ1-5; weak D call: TRBD1 (5 bases). This CDR3 is built from 13 residues. Trimming shortened V by 4 bases and J by 7 bases, and 11 bases separated the two germline ends. The CDR3 nucleotides read TGTGCCAGCAGTTCTCAAGGGGCGCAGCCCCAGCATTTT. Translating it yields CASSSQGAQPQHF.

The chain employs TRBV20-1 and TRBJ2-7; D gene uncertain. The V gene lost 6 bases and the J gene lost 7 bases, with 13 bases spanning the gap. This CDR3 has 11 amino acids. Germline V gene sequence: CDR1 DFQATT, CDR2 SNEGSKA (reference sequence). CDR3 nucleotide sequence: TGCAGTGCCCCCACCCGGGTGGAGCAGTACTTC. It yields the protein CSAPTRVEQYF.